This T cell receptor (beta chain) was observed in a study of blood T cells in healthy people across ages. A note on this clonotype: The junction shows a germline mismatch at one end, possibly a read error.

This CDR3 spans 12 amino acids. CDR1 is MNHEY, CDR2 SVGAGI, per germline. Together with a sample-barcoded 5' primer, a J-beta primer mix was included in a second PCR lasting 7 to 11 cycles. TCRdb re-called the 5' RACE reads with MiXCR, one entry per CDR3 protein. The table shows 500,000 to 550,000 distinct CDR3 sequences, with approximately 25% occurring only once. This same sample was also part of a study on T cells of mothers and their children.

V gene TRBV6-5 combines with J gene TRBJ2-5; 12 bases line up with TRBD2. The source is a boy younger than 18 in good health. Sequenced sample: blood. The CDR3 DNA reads TGTGCCAGCAGGAAAGGACTAGCGGGGTCGTTCTTC. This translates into CASRKGLAGSFF.